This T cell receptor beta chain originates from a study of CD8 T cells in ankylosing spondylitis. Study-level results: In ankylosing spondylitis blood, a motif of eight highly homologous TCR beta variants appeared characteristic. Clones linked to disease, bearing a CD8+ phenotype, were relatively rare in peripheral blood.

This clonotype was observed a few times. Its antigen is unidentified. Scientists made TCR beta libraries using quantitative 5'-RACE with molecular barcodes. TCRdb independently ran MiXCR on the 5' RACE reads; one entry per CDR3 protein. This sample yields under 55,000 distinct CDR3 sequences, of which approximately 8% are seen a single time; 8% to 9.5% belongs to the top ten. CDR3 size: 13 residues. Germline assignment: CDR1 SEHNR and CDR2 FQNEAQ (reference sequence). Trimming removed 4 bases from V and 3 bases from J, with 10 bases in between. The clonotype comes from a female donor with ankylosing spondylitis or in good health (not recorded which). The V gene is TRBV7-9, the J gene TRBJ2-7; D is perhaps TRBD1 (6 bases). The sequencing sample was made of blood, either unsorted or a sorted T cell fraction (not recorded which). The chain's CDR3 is CASSSPGVYEQYF. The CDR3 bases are TGTGCCAGCAGCTCCCCAGGGGTCTACGAGCAGTACTTC.